This entry describes one T cell receptor beta chain. CDR3 size: 16 residues. Germline lookup yields CDR1 SGHTA and CDR2 FQGNSA. The data were taken from a study of T cells expressing NK-cell markers. Study details: Investigators obtained TCR beta repertoires from sorted CD3+CD56+NKG2C+, CD3+CD56+NKG2C- and CD3+CD56-NKG2C+ T cells.

No DNA is given; TCRdb re-called the 5' RACE reads and lists each CDR3 protein once. The sample includes a few hundred thousand distinct CDR3 sequences. The sequenced material came from blood T cells: a sorted CD56 or NKG2C T cell subset, CD4+ or CD8+ T cells, or bulk PBMC T cells (not recorded which). The sequence derives from a man aged 18 to 69 in good health. The chain couples TRBV7-2 to TRBJ2-3; lacking DNA, the TRBD1 call made by TCRdb goes unchecked. CDR3 sequence: CASSLGPRGTTDTQYF.